This T cell receptor (beta chain) was found in a study of breast tumors, draining lymph nodes, adjacent tissues. Findings and limits, study-wide: The data were judged consistent with most tumor T cells coming from lymph node and expanding in tumor. Tumor T cell lymph node origin was a supported hypothesis, not proven. Tumor TCR diversity was below lymph nodes but above nontumor tissue. Luminal-like breast cancer showed significantly higher tumor–nontumor repertoire similarity than basal-like.

Remarks on this clonotype: The antigen remains unidentified. Being one base from a much bigger clone, this may be a read error.

The lymph nodes were axillary draining lymph nodes from breast cancer patients. A single record per CDR3 protein comes from TCRdb applying MiXCR to the multiplex PCR reads. The data hold about 180,000 distinct CDR3 sequences, with roughly a third observed a single time. V was cut by 4 bases and J by 0 bases, with 13 bases left in between. The CDR3 is made up of 15 amino acids. The germline V gene has CDR1 PRHDT and CDR2 FYEKMQ (reference sequence). The clonotype originates from a female donor with breast cancer. Some clones in this sample may be carry-over from other donors' samples. The chain recombines TRBV13 with TRBJ2-7, with D possibly matching TRBD2 (6 bases). The sequencing sample was made of axillary lymph node tissue. The CDR3, as DNA: TGTGCCAGCAGCTCGGCGGAGGGATACTCCTACGAGCAGTACTTC. Its protein is CASSSAEGYSYEQYF. Together with reference TRBV13 and TRBJ2-7, the CDR3 gives the full variable domain: AAGVIQSPRHLIKEKRETATLKCYPIPRHDTVYWYQQGPGQDPQFLISFYEKMQSDKGSIPDRFSAQQFSDYHSELNMSSLELGDSALYFCASSSAEGYSYEQYFGPGTRLTVT.